Shown below are 16 T cell receptor beta chains from a single sample sequenced in a study of blood T cells in healthy people across ages. A second PCR of 7 to 11 cycles used a sample-barcoded 5' primer and a J-beta primer mix. TCRdb redid the calling of the 5' RACE reads with MiXCR, one entry per CDR3 protein. The sample shows roughly 1,300,000 distinct CDR3 sequences, 45% to 70% of them seen only once. Sequencing used blood. The receptors were gathered from a man younger than 35 in good health.

This chain joins TRBV6-6 and TRBJ2-1, with TRBD2 matching over 10 bases. Germline CDR1 reads MNHNY; CDR2 reads SVGAGI (reference sequence). The CDR3 covers 16 residues. J gave up 2 bases and V 2 bases, and 3 bases lay outside the gene matches. The CDR3 loop reads CASSYLTSGTYNEQFF. The CDR3 bases are TGTGCCAGCAGTTACCTCACTAGCGGGACCTACAATGAGCAGTTCTTC.

The chain joins TRBV6-1 to TRBJ2-7, with TRBD1 matching over 9 bases. CDR3 length equals 13 residues. Per germline, CDR1 MNHNS and CDR2 SASEGT. The ends lost 7 bases at V and 4 bases at J; junction bases unmatched: 5. The CDR3 DNA reads as TGTGCCAGCATCTCCGGGACAGGGTACGAGCAGTACTTC. Protein sequence: CASISGTGYEQYF.

The V call is TRBV20-1, the J call TRBJ2-3, with 9 bases lining up with TRBD2. J gave up 6 bases and V 5 bases, and 12 bases lay outside the gene matches. The V gene's germline CDR1 is DFQATT and CDR2 SNEGSKA (reference sequence). The CDR3 has 15 residues. The CDR3 sequence is CSAATSGTAGDTQYF. The CDR3 DNA reads TGCAGTGCTGCGACTAGCGGAACCGCAGGGGATACGCAGTATTTT.

A word on this clonotype: Its ends do not fully match the called genes, so a read error is possible. The chain links TRBV3-1 to TRBJ1-5; D gene unclear. CDR1 is LGHDT and CDR2 is YNNKEL in the germline V gene (reference sequence). This CDR3 comprises 17 residues. The CDR3 region has the DNA TGTGCCGGCAGCCAAGATCCGTTGAAATTGGGCAATCAGCCCCAGCATTTT. Translating gives CAGSQDPLKLGNQPQHF.

The chain couples TRBV4-1 to TRBJ1-1, with D maybe TRBD1 (6 bases). The CDR3 has 15 residues. Germline V lookup: CDR1 MGHRA, CDR2 YSYEKL. Trimming removed 1 base at V and 1 base at J, with 10 bases between. CDR3 nucleotides: TGCGCCAGCAGCCAAGCCTCGGGGGCGAACACTGAAGCTTTCTTT. Encoded protein: CASSQASGANTEAFF.

The chain combines TRBV20-1 with TRBJ2-3; no firm D call. V gave up 5 bases and J gave up 5 bases, with 20 bases separating them. From germline, CDR1 is DFQATT and CDR2 SNEGSKA (reference sequence). This CDR3 is 15 amino acids long. DNA of the CDR3: TGCAGTGCTCTACGGCCGGCAGGCGGCGGAGATACGCAGTATTTT. Its protein product is CSALRPAGGGDTQYF.

This clonotype has just a few counts. V and J are TRBV29-1 and TRBJ2-5; 8 nucleotides align to TRBD2. The V segment lost 2 bases and the J segment 4 bases; nucleotides outside the gene matches: 6. CDR1 and CDR2 from the germline V gene are SQVTM and ANQGSEA. The length of the CDR3 is 14 residues. The CDR3 nucleotides read TGCAGCGTTGAACCCCCCCGGGGGGGAGAGACCCAGTACTTC. Its protein is CSVEPPRGGETQYF.

The chain employs TRBV20-1 and TRBJ2-5; 8 positions match TRBD2. The V gene end was trimmed by 3 bases and the J gene end by 0 bases; junction bases not matched to a gene: 6. The CDR3 is 15 amino acids. CDR1 is DFQATT and CDR2 is SNEGSKA in the germline V gene (reference sequence). The CDR3, as DNA: TGCAGTGCTAGTAGCCTAGCGGGCAACCAAGAGACCCAGTACTTC. The encoded protein is CSASSLAGNQETQYF.

This clonotype occurred once. This chain links TRBV7-2 with TRBJ1-2, with D possibly TRBD1 on 5 matching bases. The ends were cut back, 7 bases at V and 2 bases at J, with 17 bases in the middle. Germline V CDR1 and CDR2: SGHTA, FQGNSA. The CDR3 loop spans 15 amino acids. CDR3 sequence: CASNSPTPGNYGYTF. The CDR3 DNA sequence: TGTGCCAGCAACTCCCCAACACCAGGGAACTATGGCTACACCTTC.

The rearrangement uses TRBV15 and TRBJ1-5; D is unresolved. Germline lookup yields CDR1 LNHNV and CDR2 YYDKDF (reference sequence). V dropped 0 bases and J dropped 4 bases, with 13 bases sitting between them. CDR3 length: 16 amino acids. The CDR3 region has the DNA TGTGCCACCAGCAGAGAGGTGGCAGTTCGGAATCAGCCCCAGCATTTT. The encoded protein is CATSREVAVRNQPQHF.

The V call is TRBV18, the J call TRBJ1-5; no reliable D call. The V gene's germline CDR1 is KGHSH and CDR2 LQKENI. The CDR3 length is 15 residues. Trimming pared 4 bases from V and 6 bases from J, leaving 16 bases between. CDR3 sequence: CASSQREGFGQPQHF. CDR3 in DNA: TGTGCCAGCTCACAGAGGGAGGGTTTTGGTCAGCCCCAGCATTTT.

The rearrangement links TRBV7-2 to TRBJ1-1; a possible D gene is TRBD1 (5 bases). V was shortened by 4 bases and J by 1 base, with 13 bases between the two germline ends. The CDR3 spans 15 residues. Germline CDR1 and CDR2: SGHTA and FQGNSA. The CDR3 nucleotides are TGTGCCAGCAGCTCGGACACTAGACCGAACACTGAAGCTTTCTTT. Its protein product is CASSSDTRPNTEAFF.

The V gene is TRBV4-3, the J gene TRBJ2-1, with D possibly matching TRBD1 (5 bases). CDR1 is LGHNA and CDR2 is YSLEER in the germline V gene. The CDR3 has 16 amino acids. With 1 base removed from V and 7 bases from J, the gap between germline ends came to 17 bases. The CDR3 here is CASSQVGHHRLNEQFF. CDR3 bases: TGCGCCAGCAGCCAAGTTGGACACCACAGGTTGAATGAGCAGTTCTTC.

There are a few counts of this clonotype. The chain couples TRBV3-1 to TRBJ2-5, with 8 bases identical to TRBD1. The CDR3 runs 16 residues. V trimming: 0 bases; J trimming: 1 base; junction bases outside the gene matches: 4. Germline V gene sequence: CDR1 LGHDT, CDR2 YNNKEL (reference sequence). For the CDR3, the DNA is TGTGCCAGCAGCCAAGACGACACAGGGGGCCAAGAGACCCAGTACTTC. Translation gives CASSQDDTGGQETQYF.

This clonotype has at least ten counts. This rearrangement joins TRBV20-1 to TRBJ2-3; 8 bases fit TRBD2. The junction had 8 bases not matched to a gene; V was cut back by 3 bases and J by 3 bases. The CDR3 is made up of 15 amino acids. The germline gives CDR1 DFQATT, CDR2 SNEGSKA (reference sequence). The CDR3: CSASGGAGQTDTQYF. CDR3 DNA: TGCAGTGCTAGCGGGGGGGCGGGTCAAACAGATACGCAGTATTTT.

V is TRBV27 and J is TRBJ2-3, with TRBD1 identical over 10 bases. The CDR3 has 15 residues. Looked up from germline, CDR1 is MNHEY and CDR2 is SMNVEV (reference sequence). V dropped 6 bases and J dropped 2; count of bases not matched to a gene: 5. In DNA form, the CDR3 reads TGTGCCAGCAGGCCCGGGACAGGGGCCACAGATACGCAGTATTTT. Its protein is CASRPGTGATDTQYF.